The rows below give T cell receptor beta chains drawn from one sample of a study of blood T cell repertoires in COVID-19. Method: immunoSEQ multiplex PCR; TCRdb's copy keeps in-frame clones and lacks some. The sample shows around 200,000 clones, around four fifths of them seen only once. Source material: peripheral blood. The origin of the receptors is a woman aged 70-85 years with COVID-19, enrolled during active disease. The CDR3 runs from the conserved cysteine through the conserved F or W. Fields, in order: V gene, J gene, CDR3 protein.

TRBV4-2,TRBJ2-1,CASSQGEGGREQFF
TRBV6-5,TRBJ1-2,CASSQGSGYTF
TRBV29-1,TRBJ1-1,CSVQLMTHFTEAFF
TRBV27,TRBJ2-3,CASSRGTDTQYF
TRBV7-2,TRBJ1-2,CASSLGPFSNYGYTF
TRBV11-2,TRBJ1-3,CASSLRVSLTGNTIYF
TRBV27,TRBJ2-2,CASSLGVSGGVDGELFF
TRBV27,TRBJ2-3,CASSLLRAGDSTDTQYF
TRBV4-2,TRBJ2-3,CASSQGVWASGGESTDTQYF
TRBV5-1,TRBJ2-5,CASSGQGIETQYF
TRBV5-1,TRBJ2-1,CASSPPGLAGIYNEQFF
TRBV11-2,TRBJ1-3,CASSPLAGSVGGNTIYF
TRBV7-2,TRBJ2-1,CASTLVAGTNEQFF
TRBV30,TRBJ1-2,CAWEYRDGYTF